The present entry profiles one T cell receptor (beta chain) with its context. Its matching antigen is unknown. The protocol was immunoSEQ multiplex PCR, while the TCRdb copy is restricted to in-frame clones and leaves out a portion. The table includes almost 70,000 clones, 80% to 90% detected once. This record comes from a study of OX40 agonist ivuxolimab in advanced cancers. The study's findings and limits: In CD8+ T cells, expanded clones were on average more numerous than in CD4+.

CDR1 MNHEY and CDR2 SMNVEV come from the germline V gene (reference sequence). V lost 6 bases, J lost 0 bases, and 6 bases stayed unmatched. The CDR3 sequence is 17 residues long. The J gene is TRBJ1-5, the V gene TRBV27, with 12 positions matching TRBD1. This receptor was taken from an adult with an advanced solid tumor such as melanoma, head and neck, liver or kidney cancer. The sequenced sample was CD4+ or CD8+ T cells sorted from blood, obtained in a trial of the OX40 agonist ivuxolimab. Here the CDR3 reads CASRGTGGAGSNQPQHF. Here the CDR3 DNA reads TGTGCCAGCAGGGGGACAGGGGGCGCAGGTAGCAATCAGCCCCAGCATTTT.